This passage covers 32 T cell receptor beta chains from one sample sequenced in a study of human thymus T cells. The method was immunoSEQ multiplex PCR; TCRdb's version includes in-frame clones alone and lacks a portion of them. The sample lists around 130,000 clones, around 94% occurring once. Corrective heart surgery yielded resections, and these provided the thymus tissue. The sample was thymus tissue. The source of these receptors is a boy in the first two years of life with a congenital heart defect but otherwise immunologically healthy.

The chain joins TRBV28 to TRBJ1-6; D is unresolved. The CDR3 sequence is 14 residues long. Trimming stripped 7 bases from V and 7 bases from J, with 14 bases between. CDR1 is MDHEN and CDR2 is SYDVKM in the germline V gene. This CDR3 reads CASTPSSVNSPLHF. As DNA, the CDR3 is TGTGCCAGCACCCCGTCGTCAGTCAATTCACCCCTCCACTTT.

The V call is TRBV7-6, the J call TRBJ2-2; D is unresolved. Trimming removed 0 bases from V and 1 base from J, with 9 bases in between. Germline V CDR1 and CDR2: SGHVS, FNYEAQ. CDR3 length: 16 amino acids. The CDR3, as DNA: TGTGCCAGCAGCTTAGCGGCGCGACGGAACACCGGGGAGCTGTTTTTT. This gives the protein CASSLAARRNTGELFF.

The chain has TRBV18 and TRBJ2-5; 9 positions agree with TRBD2. From germline, CDR1 is KGHSH and CDR2 LQKENI. Trimming took 2 bases from V and 3 from J; bases not matched to a gene: 13. The CDR3 length is 18 residues. The CDR3 region is CASSPSLAGKVVEETQYF. CDR3 DNA sequence: TGTGCCAGCTCACCATCTCTAGCGGGGAAGGTAGTGGAAGAGACCCAGTACTTC.

The chain recombines TRBV4-1 with TRBJ2-7; TRBD1 might be the D (6 bases). Trimming cost V 4 bases and J 5 bases, with 15 bases left between them. The V gene's germline CDR1 is MGHRA and CDR2 YSYEKL. The CDR3 loop spans 14 amino acids. CDR3 sequence: CASSLIQGIHEQYF. The CDR3 DNA follows: TGCGCCAGCAGCCTTATACAGGGAATCCACGAGCAGTACTTC.

The sample holds one count of this clone. This rearrangement joins TRBV9 to TRBJ2-7; the D is unclear. This CDR3 spans 12 amino acids. In germline, CDR1 is SGDLS, CDR2 YYNGEE. Trimming took off 0 bases at V and 4 bases at J, with 5 bases between the two ends. The CDR3 sequence is CASSVEGYEQYF. The CDR3 DNA follows: TGTGCCAGCAGCGTAGAAGGGTACGAGCAGTACTTC.

This clone turned up a few times. This chain links TRBV14 with TRBJ1-1, with D maybe TRBD1 (6 bases). The germline V gene encodes CDR1 SGHDN and CDR2 FVKESK. This CDR3 comprises 15 residues. V lost 0 bases to trimming and J lost 1 base, with 9 bases between them. CDR3 in DNA: TGTGCCAGCAGCCAAGACGTGGGACAGAACACTGAAGCTTTCTTT. Translating it yields CASSQDVGQNTEAFF.

This rearrangement joins TRBV28 to TRBJ2-1; 12 nucleotides align to TRBD2. CDR1 and CDR2 (germline): MDHEN, SYDVKM. J was trimmed by 3 bases and V by 6 bases; bases with no gene match: 9. The length of the CDR3 is 17 residues. The DNA of the CDR3 is TGTGCCAGCAGGCCCCGACTAGCGGGGGCCTACTACAATGAGCAGTTCTTC. Translation gives CASRPRLAGAYYNEQFF.

J is TRBJ2-5 and V is TRBV30; D remains ambiguous. The DNA end favors TRBJ2-7, so the J call may be wrong. The germline V gene encodes CDR1 GTSNPN and CDR2 SVGIG (reference sequence). CDR3 length equals 12 residues. CDR3 DNA sequence: TGTGCCTGGAGCCTCACCGGCGTCGAGCAGTACTTC. This gives the protein CAWSLTGVEQYF.

This clone was counted between two and nine times. This chain joins TRBV2 and TRBJ2-7; TRBD2 matches 15 bases. The CDR3 consists of 17 residues. Trimming at V came to 0 bases and at J to 8 bases, leaving 8 bases not matched to a gene. Germline CDR1 reads SNHLY; CDR2 reads FYNNEI. CDR3 loop: CASSEAGLAGGAGQQYF. CDR3 coding DNA: TGTGCCAGCAGTGAAGCGGGACTAGCGGGGGGAGCCGGGCAGCAGTACTTC.

CDR3 residues: CASSQARIAGEETQYF. The CDR3 DNA follows: TGCGCCAGCAGCCAAGCGAGGATAGCGGGGGAAGAGACCCAGTACTTC. J is TRBJ2-5 and V is TRBV4-3; 9 positions match TRBD2. With 1 base clipped from V and 3 bases from J, the junction kept 6 bases outside the gene matches. The germline CDR1 and CDR2 sequences are LGHNA and YSLEER. The CDR3 sequence is 16 residues long.

The chain joins TRBV4-1 to TRBJ1-6, with D unclear. Trimming took off 0 bases at V and 5 bases at J, with 8 bases between the two ends. CDR1 and CDR2 (germline): MGHRA, YSYEKL. This CDR3 comprises 15 residues. In nucleotides, the CDR3 is TGCGCCAGCAGCCAAGAACACAGAAATAATTCACCCCTCCACTTT. Translation: CASSQEHRNNSPLHF.

This clone has only one observation. This chain uses TRBV4-1 with TRBJ2-1, with D possibly TRBD2 on 5 matching bases. The V gene lost 1 base and the J gene lost 4 bases, with 5 bases spanning the gap. Germline CDR1 reads MGHRA; CDR2 reads YSYEKL. The CDR3 runs 13 residues. The CDR3 region is CASSQGGYNEQFF. The CDR3 bases are TGCGCCAGCAGCCAAGGCGGGTACAATGAGCAGTTCTTC.

The CDR3: CASSETRGYYGYTF. DNA of the CDR3: TGTGCCAGCAGTGAAACTCGGGGGTACTATGGCTACACCTTC. The chain joins TRBV2 to TRBJ1-2; D might be TRBD1 (5 bases). CDR3 length: 14 residues. Deletions cut 2 bases from V and 3 bases from J, with 10 bases between. CDR1 and CDR2 (germline): SNHLY, FYNNEI.

The genes are TRBV5-6 and TRBJ2-7; D is possibly TRBD1 or TRBD2 (6 bases each). V was clipped by 0 bases and J by 6 bases, with 13 bases between them. Germline CDR1 is SGHDT and CDR2 is YYEEEE. The length of the CDR3 is 14 residues. CDR3 sequence reads: CASSLEPGAGEQYF. CDR3 in DNA: TGTGCCAGCAGCTTGGAACCGGGGGCCGGCGAGCAGTACTTC.

The chain is built from TRBV7-5 and TRBJ1-2; the D call of TRBD1 is as the table states it, not checked on the DNA. TRBV7-5 is tagged as a pseudogene. This CDR3 has 11 amino acids. CDR3 sequence: CAPQQGTGYTF. DNA for the CDR3: TGTGCCCCACAACAGGGAACTGGCTACACCTTC.

The V call is TRBV5-6, the J call TRBJ2-3, with a tentative D call TRBD2 (5 bases). The CDR3 is 14 amino acids. V gave up 4 bases and J gave up 5 bases, with 14 bases separating them. CDR1 and CDR2 from the germline V gene are SGHDT and YYEEEE. The CDR3: CASSPSPGKDTQYF. As DNA, the CDR3 is TGTGCCAGCAGCCCCAGCCCCGGGAAAGATACGCAGTATTTT.

The rearrangement uses TRBV4-2 and TRBJ1-2, with unresolved D. Trimming left V 4 bases short and J 0 bases short, with 12 bases between. The CDR3 runs 15 residues. The germline gives CDR1 LGHNA, CDR2 YNFKEQ. The CDR3 DNA reads as TGTGCCAGCAGCCTGCGTGGGGTATCTAACTATGGCTACACCTTC. Protein sequence: CASSLRGVSNYGYTF.

The chain links TRBV4-3 to TRBJ1-6, with D perhaps matching TRBD1 (5 bases). CDR1 and CDR2 (germline): LGHNA, YSLEER. This CDR3 comprises 16 residues. The germline V and J ends were trimmed by 4 bases and 8 bases, with 18 bases remaining between them. CDR3 coding DNA: TGCGCCAGCAGCCGAGAAACTCCGGGGGGAGATTCACCCCTCCACTTT. Its protein is CASSRETPGGDSPLHF.

The V and J genes are TRBV7-2 and TRBJ2-7; TRBD1 matches at 8 bases. The CDR3 consists of 17 residues. With 6 bases clipped from V and 0 bases from J, the junction kept 13 bases outside the gene matches. CDR1 is SGHTA and CDR2 is FQGNSA in the germline V gene. The CDR3, as DNA: TGTGCCAGCAGTCTCCGGGACAGGTCTATGAGCTCCTACGAGCAGTACTTC. This gives the protein CASSLRDRSMSSYEQYF.

The chain couples TRBV10-3 to TRBJ1-5; D call uncertain. V dropped 3 bases and J dropped 7 bases, with 13 bases sitting between them. CDR3 length: 14 amino acids. Germline CDR1 and CDR2: ENHRY and SYGVKD. CDR3 sequence: CAISDLGPGQPQHF. The CDR3 DNA follows: TGTGCCATCAGTGATTTAGGTCCGGGCCAGCCCCAGCATTTT.

The CDR3 DNA sequence: TGCAGCGTTGAAGAGGGGACAGGCCCAGATACGCAGTATTTT. Encoded protein: CSVEEGTGPDTQYF. The chain employs TRBV29-1 and TRBJ2-3; 8 positions agree with TRBD1. The ends lost 0 bases at V and 4 bases at J; junction bases unmatched: 3. Germline values: CDR1 SQVTM, CDR2 ANQGSEA. This CDR3 comprises 14 residues.

This chain links TRBV9 with TRBJ2-1, with 9 bases identical to TRBD2. V lost 0 bases and J lost 6; bases outside the gene matches: 1. Germline loops: CDR1 SGDLS, CDR2 YYNGEE. CDR3 length: 14 amino acids. CDR3 DNA: TGTGCCAGCAGCGTAGGGCGGGGGGGCAATGAGCAGTTCTTC. It is translated as CASSVGRGGNEQFF. Full variable domain (remainder filled in from reference TRBV9 and TRBJ2-1): DSGVTQTPKHLITATGQRVTLRCSPRSGDLSVYWYQQSLDQGLQFLIQYYNGEERAKGNILERFSAQQFPDLHSELNLSSLELGDSALYFCASSVGRGGNEQFFGPGTRLTVL.

The J gene is TRBJ2-7, the V gene TRBV19; tentatively, D is TRBD2 (6 bases). The CDR3 contains 16 residues. Trimming took 5 bases from V and 0 from J, leaving 17 bases between them. Germline V gene sequence: CDR1 LNHDA, CDR2 SQIVND (reference sequence). The CDR3 loop is CASSPRLVLSSYEQYF. The CDR3 DNA follows: TGTGCCAGTAGTCCACGACTAGTCCTGAGCTCCTACGAGCAGTACTTC.

V usage is TRBV4-3 and J usage is TRBJ2-2; 7 positions match TRBD2. Germline CDR1 and CDR2: LGHNA and YSLEER. J gave up 1 base and V 3 bases, and 2 bases lay outside the gene matches. The CDR3 is made up of 15 amino acids. Here the CDR3 reads CASSHSGLNTGELFF. CDR3 coding DNA: TGCGCCAGCAGCCATAGCGGGTTGAACACCGGGGAGCTGTTTTTT.

In nucleotides, the CDR3 is TGTGCCAGCAGCTTACTAGCGGGGGGCACAGATACGCAGTATTTT. Translation: CASSLLAGGTDTQYF. The V gene is TRBV11-2, the J gene TRBJ2-3; 10 nucleotides agree with TRBD2. Per germline, CDR1 SGHAT and CDR2 FQNNGV. The CDR3 is made up of 15 amino acids. The V segment lost 2 bases and the J segment 1 base; nucleotides outside the gene matches: 0.

This sequence joins TRBV9 and TRBJ1-2; D remains unclear. Germline CDR1 and CDR2: SGDLS and YYNGEE. The CDR3 consists of 15 residues. Trimming removed 4 bases at V and 5 bases at J, with 18 bases between. CDR3 in DNA: TGTGCCAGCAGCCATGCAGGTTATCTGGGGTATGGCTACACCTTC. Its translation is CASSHAGYLGYGYTF.

The chain couples TRBV5-1 to TRBJ1-2; D not certain. Germline assignment: CDR1 SGHRS and CDR2 YFSETQ. Deletions cut 0 bases from V and 5 bases from J, with 14 bases between. This CDR3 has 15 amino acids. In nucleotides, the CDR3 is TGCGCCAGCAGCTTGGGTGTGCAGGCGGGGTATGGCTACACCTTC. This sequence encodes CASSLGVQAGYGYTF.

V usage is TRBV5-1 and J usage is TRBJ2-2, with D possibly TRBD1 on 6 matching bases. Germline-derived CDR1 and CDR2 are SGHRS and YFSETQ. This CDR3 has 14 amino acids. The V gene lost 4 bases and the J gene lost 4 bases, with 11 bases spanning the gap. CDR3 region: CASSPRGGTGELFF. In nucleotides, the CDR3 is TGCGCCAGCAGCCCCAGGGGTGGCACCGGGGAGCTGTTTTTT.

This clone was observed a single time. V gene TRBV30 combines with J gene TRBJ1-4; TRBD1 matches 11 bases. Germline trimming cut 3 bases from V and 7 bases from J; bases unmatched to any gene: 7. Looked up from germline, CDR1 is GTSNPN and CDR2 is SVGIG (reference sequence). CDR3 length equals 15 residues. This CDR3 reads CAWSHHGTGGEKLFF. The CDR3 DNA reads as TGTGCCTGGAGCCATCACGGGACAGGGGGTGAAAAACTGTTTTTT.

This sequence joins TRBV4-3 and TRBJ1-2; 9 nucleotides agree with TRBD1. Trimming at V came to 3 bases and at J to 4 bases, leaving 15 bases not matched to a gene. Germline CDR1 LGHNA, CDR2 YSLEER. The CDR3 is 18 residues long. The CDR3 loop reads CASSQATGTGSGTYGYTF. CDR3 nucleotide sequence: TGCGCCAGCAGCCAGGCTACCGGGACAGGGTCGGGCACCTATGGCTACACCTTC.

V is TRBV6-6 and J is TRBJ2-7; unclear D gene. Germline V gene data show CDR1 as MNHNY and CDR2 as SVGAGI (reference sequence). This CDR3 contains 12 residues. Trimming removed 2 bases at V and 4 bases at J, with 6 bases between. CDR3: CASSYEKYEQYF. Written as DNA, the CDR3 is TGTGCCAGCAGTTACGAGAAGTACGAGCAGTACTTC.

The chain couples TRBV7-6 to TRBJ2-5; D ambiguous. Germline V lookup: CDR1 SGHVS, CDR2 FNYEAQ. The CDR3 loop spans 16 amino acids. V was cut by 5 bases and J by 2 bases, with 18 bases left in between. This chain's CDR3 is CASSPEMGLTQETQYF. CDR3 sequence (DNA): TGTGCCAGCAGCCCGGAGATGGGGTTAACTCAAGAGACCCAGTACTTC. The entire variable domain, with the rest obtained from reference TRBV7-6 and TRBJ2-5, is as follows: GAGVSQSPRYKVTKRGQDVALRCDPISGHVSLYWYRQALGQGPEFLTYFNYEAQQDKSGLPNDRFSAERPEGSISTLTIQRTEQRDSAMYRCASSPEMGLTQETQYFGPGTRLLVL.